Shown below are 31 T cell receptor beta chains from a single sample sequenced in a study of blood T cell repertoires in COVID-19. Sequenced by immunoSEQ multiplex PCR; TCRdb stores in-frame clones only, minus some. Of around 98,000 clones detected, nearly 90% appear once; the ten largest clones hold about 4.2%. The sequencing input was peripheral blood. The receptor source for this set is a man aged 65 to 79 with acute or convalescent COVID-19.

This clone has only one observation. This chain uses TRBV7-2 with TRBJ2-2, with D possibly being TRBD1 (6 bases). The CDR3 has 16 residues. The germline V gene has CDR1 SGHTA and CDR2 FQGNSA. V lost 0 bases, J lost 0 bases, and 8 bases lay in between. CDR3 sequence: CASSLARGANTGELFF. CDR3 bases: TGTGCCAGCAGCTTAGCCAGGGGTGCGAACACCGGGGAGCTGTTTTTT.

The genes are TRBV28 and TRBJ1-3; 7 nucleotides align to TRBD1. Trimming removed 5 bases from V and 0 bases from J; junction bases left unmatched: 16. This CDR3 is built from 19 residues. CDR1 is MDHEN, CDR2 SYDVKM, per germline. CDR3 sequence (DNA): TGTGCCAGCAGTCCCCGATATGTCCGGGACAGAAACTCTGGAAACACCATATATTTT. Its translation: CASSPRYVRDRNSGNTIYF.

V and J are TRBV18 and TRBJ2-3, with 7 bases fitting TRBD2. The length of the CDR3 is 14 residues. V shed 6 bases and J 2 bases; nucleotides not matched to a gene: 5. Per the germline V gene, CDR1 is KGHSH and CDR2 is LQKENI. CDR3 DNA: TGTGCCAGCTCGAGCGGGACGGCCACAGATACGCAGTATTTT. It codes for CASSSGTATDTQYF.

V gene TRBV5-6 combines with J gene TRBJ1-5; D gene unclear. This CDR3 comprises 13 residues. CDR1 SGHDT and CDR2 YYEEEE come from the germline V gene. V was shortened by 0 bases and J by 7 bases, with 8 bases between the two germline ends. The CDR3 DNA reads TGTGCCAGCAGCTTGGGTCTGCTACAGCCCCAGCATTTT. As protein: CASSLGLLQPQHF.

The CDR3 DNA sequence: TGTGCCAGCAATGCGGAGGGGGCGCGGAATGGCTACACCTTC. Protein: CASNAEGARNGYTF. V usage is TRBV2 and J usage is TRBJ1-2, with TRBD1 identical over 7 bases. CDR1 is SNHLY and CDR2 is FYNNEI in the germline V gene. With 7 bases clipped from V and 6 bases from J, the junction kept 11 bases outside the gene matches. The CDR3 totals 14 residues. Based on the CDR3 plus reference TRBV2 and TRBJ1-2, the full variable domain is EPEVTQTPSHQVTQMGQEVILRCVPISNHLYFYWYRQILGQKVEFLVSFYNNEISEKSEIFDDQFSVERPDGSNFTLKIRSTKLEDSAMYFCASNAEGARNGYTFGSGTRLTVV.

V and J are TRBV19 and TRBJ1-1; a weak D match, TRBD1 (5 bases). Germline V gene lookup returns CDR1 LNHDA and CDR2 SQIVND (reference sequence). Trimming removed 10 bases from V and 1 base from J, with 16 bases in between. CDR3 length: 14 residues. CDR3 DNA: TGTGCCACCACAGGTTGGAAACCGAACACTGAAGCTTTCTTT. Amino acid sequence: CATTGWKPNTEAFF.

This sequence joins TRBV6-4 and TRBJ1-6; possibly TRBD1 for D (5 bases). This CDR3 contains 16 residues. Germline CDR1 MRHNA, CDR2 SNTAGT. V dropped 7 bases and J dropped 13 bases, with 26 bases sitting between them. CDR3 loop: CASTARGVDRVFPLHF. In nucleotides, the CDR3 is TGTGCCAGCACCGCCCGGGGGGTGGATCGTGTGTTTCCCCTCCACTTT.

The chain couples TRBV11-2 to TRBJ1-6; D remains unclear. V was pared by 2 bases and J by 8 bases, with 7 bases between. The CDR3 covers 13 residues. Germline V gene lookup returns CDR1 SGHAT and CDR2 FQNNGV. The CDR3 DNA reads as TGTGCCAGCAGCTTACCCGGTGATTCACCCCTCCACTTT. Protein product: CASSLPGDSPLHF.

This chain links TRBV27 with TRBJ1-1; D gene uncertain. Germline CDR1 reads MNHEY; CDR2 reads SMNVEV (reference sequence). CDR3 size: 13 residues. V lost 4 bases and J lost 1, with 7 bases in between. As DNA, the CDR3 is TGTGCCAGCAGTTGGCGGTCGAACACTGAAGCTTTCTTT. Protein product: CASSWRSNTEAFF.

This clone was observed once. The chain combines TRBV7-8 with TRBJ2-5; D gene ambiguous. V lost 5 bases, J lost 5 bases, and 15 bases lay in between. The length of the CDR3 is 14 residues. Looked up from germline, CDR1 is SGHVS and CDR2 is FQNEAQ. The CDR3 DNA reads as TGTGCCAGCAGCCGAGGTCAGTTCGGGGAGACCCAGTACTTC. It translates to CASSRGQFGETQYF.

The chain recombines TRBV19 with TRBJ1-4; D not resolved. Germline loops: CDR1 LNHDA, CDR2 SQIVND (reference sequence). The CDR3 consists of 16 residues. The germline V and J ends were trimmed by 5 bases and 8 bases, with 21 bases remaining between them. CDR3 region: CASSFTTMGGAEKLFF. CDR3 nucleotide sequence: TGTGCCAGTAGTTTCACCACCATGGGTGGAGCCGAAAAACTGTTTTTT.

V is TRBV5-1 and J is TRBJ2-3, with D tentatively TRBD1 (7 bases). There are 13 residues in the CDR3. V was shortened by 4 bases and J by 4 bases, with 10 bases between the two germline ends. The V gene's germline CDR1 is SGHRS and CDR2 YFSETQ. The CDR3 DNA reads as TGCGCCAGCAGCGCGGGACAGTCAGATACGCAGTATTTT. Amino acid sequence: CASSAGQSDTQYF.

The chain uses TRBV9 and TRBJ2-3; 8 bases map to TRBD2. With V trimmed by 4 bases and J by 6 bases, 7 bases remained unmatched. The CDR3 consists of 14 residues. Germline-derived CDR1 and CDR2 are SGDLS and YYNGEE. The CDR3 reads CASSTRTSRDTQYF. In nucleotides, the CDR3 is TGTGCCAGCAGCACCCGGACTAGCAGGGATACGCAGTATTTT.

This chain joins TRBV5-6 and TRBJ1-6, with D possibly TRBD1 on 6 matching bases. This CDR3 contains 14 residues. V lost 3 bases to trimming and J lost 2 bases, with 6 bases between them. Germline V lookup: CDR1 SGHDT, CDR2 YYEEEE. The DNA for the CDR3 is TGTGCCAGCAGCTGGACAGCCTATAATTCACCCCTCCACTTT. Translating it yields CASSWTAYNSPLHF.

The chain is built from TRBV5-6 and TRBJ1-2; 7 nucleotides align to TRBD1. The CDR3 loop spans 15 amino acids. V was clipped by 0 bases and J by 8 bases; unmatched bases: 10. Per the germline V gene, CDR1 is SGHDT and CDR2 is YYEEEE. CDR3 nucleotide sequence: TGTGCCAGCAGCTTGGTCGACAGGGACGTTAAAGGCTACACCTTC. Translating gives CASSLVDRDVKGYTF.

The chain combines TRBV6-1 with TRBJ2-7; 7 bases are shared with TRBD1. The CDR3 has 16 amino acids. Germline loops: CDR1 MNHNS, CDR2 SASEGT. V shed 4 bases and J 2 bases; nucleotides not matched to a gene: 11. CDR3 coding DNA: TGTGCCAGCAGTGCTCGACAGGGAATCGGGACCTACGAGCAGTACGTC. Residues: CASSARQGIGTYEQYV.

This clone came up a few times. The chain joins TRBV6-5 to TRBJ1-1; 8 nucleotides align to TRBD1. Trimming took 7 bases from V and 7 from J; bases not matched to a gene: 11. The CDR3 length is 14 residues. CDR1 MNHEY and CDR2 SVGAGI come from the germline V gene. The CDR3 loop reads CASTRTGTGFEAFF. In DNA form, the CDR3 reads TGTGCCAGCACGCGAACCGGGACAGGATTTGAAGCTTTCTTT.

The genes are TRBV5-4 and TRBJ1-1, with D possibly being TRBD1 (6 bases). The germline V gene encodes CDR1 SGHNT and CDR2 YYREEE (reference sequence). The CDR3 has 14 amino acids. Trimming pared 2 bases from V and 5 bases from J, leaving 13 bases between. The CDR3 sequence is CASSFDRKETEAFF. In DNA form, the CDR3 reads TGTGCCAGCAGCTTTGACAGGAAGGAAACTGAAGCTTTCTTT.

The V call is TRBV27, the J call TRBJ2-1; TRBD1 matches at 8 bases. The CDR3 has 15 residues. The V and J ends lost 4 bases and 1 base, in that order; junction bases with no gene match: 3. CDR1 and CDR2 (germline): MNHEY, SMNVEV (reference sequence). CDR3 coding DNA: TGTGCCAGCAGTTCGGACAGGGTTTCCTACAATGAGCAGTTCTTC. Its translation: CASSSDRVSYNEQFF.

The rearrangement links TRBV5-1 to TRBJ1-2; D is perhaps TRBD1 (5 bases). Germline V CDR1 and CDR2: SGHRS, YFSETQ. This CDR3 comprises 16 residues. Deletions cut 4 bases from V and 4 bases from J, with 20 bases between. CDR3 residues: CASSPEGSTESYGYTF. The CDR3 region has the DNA TGCGCCAGCAGCCCGGAGGGATCGACAGAGTCCTATGGCTACACCTTC.

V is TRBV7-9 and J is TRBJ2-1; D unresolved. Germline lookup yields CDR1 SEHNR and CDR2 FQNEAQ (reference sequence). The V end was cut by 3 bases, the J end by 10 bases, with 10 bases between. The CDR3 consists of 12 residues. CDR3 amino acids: CASSLRNLEQFF. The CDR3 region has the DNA TGTGCCAGCAGCTTGCGGAATTTGGAGCAGTTCTTC.

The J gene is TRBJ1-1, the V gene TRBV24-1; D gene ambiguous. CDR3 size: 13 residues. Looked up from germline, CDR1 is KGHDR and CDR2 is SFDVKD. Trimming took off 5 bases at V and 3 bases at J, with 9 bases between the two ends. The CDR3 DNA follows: TGTGCCACCAGTGCCTTTCGGTACACTGAAGCTTTCTTT. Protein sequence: CATSAFRYTEAFF.

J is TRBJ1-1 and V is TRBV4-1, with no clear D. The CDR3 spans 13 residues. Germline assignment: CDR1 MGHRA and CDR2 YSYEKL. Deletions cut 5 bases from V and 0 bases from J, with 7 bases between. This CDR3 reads CASSTQVNTEAFF. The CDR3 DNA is TGCGCCAGCAGCACGCAGGTGAACACTGAAGCTTTCTTT.

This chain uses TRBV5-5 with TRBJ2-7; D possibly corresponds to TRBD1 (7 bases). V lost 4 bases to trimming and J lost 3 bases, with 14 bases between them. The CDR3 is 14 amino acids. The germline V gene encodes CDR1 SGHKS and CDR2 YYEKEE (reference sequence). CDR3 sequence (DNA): TGTGCCAGCAGCCCAGGGGGGAGCCTCTACGAGCAGTACTTC. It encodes CASSPGGSLYEQYF.

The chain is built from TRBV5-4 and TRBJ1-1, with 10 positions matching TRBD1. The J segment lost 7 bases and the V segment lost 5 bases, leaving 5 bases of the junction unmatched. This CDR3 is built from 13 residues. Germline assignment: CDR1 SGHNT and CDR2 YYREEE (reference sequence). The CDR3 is CASSSGQGNEAFF. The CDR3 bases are TGTGCCAGCAGTTCGGGACAGGGGAATGAAGCTTTCTTT.

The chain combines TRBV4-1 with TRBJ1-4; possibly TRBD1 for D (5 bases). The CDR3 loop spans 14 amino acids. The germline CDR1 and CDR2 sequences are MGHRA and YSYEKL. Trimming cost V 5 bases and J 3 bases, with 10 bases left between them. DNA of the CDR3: TGCGCCAGCAGCATCCGGGACTCTAATGAAAAACTGTTTTTT. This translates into CASSIRDSNEKLFF.

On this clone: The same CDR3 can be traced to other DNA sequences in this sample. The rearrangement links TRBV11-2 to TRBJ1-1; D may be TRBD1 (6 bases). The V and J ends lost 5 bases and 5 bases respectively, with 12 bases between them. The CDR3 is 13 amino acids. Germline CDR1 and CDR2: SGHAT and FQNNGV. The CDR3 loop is CASSIRGGTEAFF. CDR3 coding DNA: TGTGCCAGCAGCATCAGGGGAGGGACTGAAGCTTTCTTT.

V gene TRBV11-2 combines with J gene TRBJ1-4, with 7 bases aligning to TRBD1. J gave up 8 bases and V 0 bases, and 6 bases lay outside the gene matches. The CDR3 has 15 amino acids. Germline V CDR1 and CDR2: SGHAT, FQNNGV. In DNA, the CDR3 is TGTGCCAGCAGCTTAGATAAGGGGGCGAGCGAAAAACTGTTTTTT. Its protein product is CASSLDKGASEKLFF.

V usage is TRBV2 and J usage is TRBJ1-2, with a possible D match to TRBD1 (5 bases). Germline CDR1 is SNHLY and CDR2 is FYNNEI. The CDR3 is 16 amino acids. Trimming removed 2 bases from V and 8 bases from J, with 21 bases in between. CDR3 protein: CASSESSDSTLWGYTF. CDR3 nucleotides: TGTGCCAGCAGTGAATCGAGCGACAGTACGTTATGGGGCTACACCTTC. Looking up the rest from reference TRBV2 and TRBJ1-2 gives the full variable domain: EPEVTQTPSHQVTQMGQEVILRCVPISNHLYFYWYRQILGQKVEFLVSFYNNEISEKSEIFDDQFSVERPDGSNFTLKIRSTKLEDSAMYFCASSESSDSTLWGYTFGSGTRLTVV.

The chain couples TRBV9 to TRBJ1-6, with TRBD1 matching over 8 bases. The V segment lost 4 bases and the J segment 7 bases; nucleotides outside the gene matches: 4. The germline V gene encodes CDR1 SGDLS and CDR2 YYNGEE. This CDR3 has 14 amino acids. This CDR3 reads CASSPQGANSPLHF. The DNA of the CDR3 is TGTGCCAGCAGCCCCCAGGGGGCAAATTCACCCCTCCACTTT.

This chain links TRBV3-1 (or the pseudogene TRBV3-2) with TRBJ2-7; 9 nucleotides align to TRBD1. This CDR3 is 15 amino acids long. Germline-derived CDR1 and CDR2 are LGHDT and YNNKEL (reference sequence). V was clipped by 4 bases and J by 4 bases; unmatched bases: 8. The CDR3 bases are TGTGCCAGCAGCCGACAGGACAGGGGTGGGTACGAGCAGTACTTC. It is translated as CASSRQDRGGYEQYF.